This entry lists 17 T cell receptor beta chains sequenced from one sample in a study of long-term antiretroviral therapy in people with HIV. An immunoSEQ assay, version v3.0, was performed at survey level. Profiled with immunoSEQ multiplex PCR; TCRdb holds only in-frame clones, not every one. The sample has tens of thousands of clones, 75% to 95% seen once; the top ten hold around 4.4%. The source was unsorted PBMCs, collected 5 to 5.5 years after starting antiretroviral therapy. The receptor set was obtained from a woman in her thirties or forties with HIV.

This clone was counted once. The chain links TRBV29-1 to TRBJ2-5, with D perhaps assigned TRBD1 or TRBD2 (5 bases each). Trimming cost V 6 bases and J 3 bases, with 17 bases left between them. CDR1 and CDR2 (germline): SQVTM, ANQGSEA. This CDR3 has 14 amino acids. CDR3 DNA sequence: TGCAGCGTGCTCGGGACGAGGGGTGAAGAGACCCAGTACTTC. Translation gives CSVLGTRGEETQYF.

The chain has TRBV19 and TRBJ1-2; 8 bases are shared with TRBD1. Trimming at V came to 7 bases and at J to 7 bases, leaving 5 bases not matched to a gene. Germline values: CDR1 LNHDA, CDR2 SQIVND (reference sequence). The CDR3 runs 12 residues. The chain's CDR3 is CASTQGALGYTF. The DNA for the CDR3 is TGTGCCAGTACCCAGGGGGCACTTGGCTACACCTTC.

This clone was found a few times. The CDR3 DNA is TGTGCCAGCAGTTACGTAGGGGGGGATACGCAGTATTTT. Amino acids: CASSYVGGDTQYF. The rearrangement uses TRBV6-5 and TRBJ2-3; D tentatively reads TRBD1 or TRBD2 (6 bases each). Germline CDR1 MNHEY, CDR2 SVGAGI. This CDR3 spans 13 amino acids. V was trimmed by 2 bases and J by 6 bases, leaving 9 bases between them.

The gene calls are TRBV4-1 and TRBJ2-1; D unclear. Germline assignment: CDR1 MGHRA and CDR2 YSYEKL. This CDR3 contains 13 residues. The germline V and J ends were trimmed by 1 base and 4 bases, with 5 bases remaining between them. CDR3 loop: CASSQVSYNEQFF. In DNA form, the CDR3 reads TGCGCCAGCAGCCAAGTTTCGTACAATGAGCAGTTCTTC.

The chain combines TRBV6-5 with TRBJ1-2; a weak D match, TRBD1 (5 bases). The germline V gene has CDR1 MNHEY and CDR2 SVGAGI. There are 13 residues in the CDR3. With 2 bases removed from V and 5 bases from J, the gap between germline ends came to 9 bases. CDR3 in DNA: TGTGCCAGCAGTTACGTGGGGGATTATGGCTACACCTTC. Protein: CASSYVGDYGYTF.

The chain couples TRBV6-1 to TRBJ1-1; TRBD1 aligns across 9 bases. The length of the CDR3 is 14 residues. With 5 bases clipped from V and 7 bases from J, the junction kept 8 bases outside the gene matches. Germline V gene sequence: CDR1 MNHNS, CDR2 SASEGT. The CDR3 sequence is CASSWGQGFGEAFF. The CDR3 DNA follows: TGTGCCAGCAGTTGGGGACAGGGATTCGGTGAAGCTTTCTTT.

The rearrangement joins TRBV5-6 to TRBJ1-6; D is unresolved. Germline V lookup: CDR1 SGHDT, CDR2 YYEEEE. The CDR3 has 14 residues. Deletions cut 4 bases from V and 0 bases from J, with 5 bases between. CDR3 region: CASSPDSYNSPLHF. The CDR3 DNA follows: TGTGCCAGCAGCCCGGACTCCTATAATTCACCCCTCCACTTT.

This clone was recorded only once. This chain connects TRBV30 to TRBJ2-1, with 10 bases lining up with TRBD1. Germline V gives CDR1 GTSNPN, CDR2 SVGIG (reference sequence). This CDR3 spans 14 amino acids. With V trimmed by 1 base and J by 6 bases, 3 bases remained unmatched. CDR3 sequence reads: CAWSAGQGTNEQFF. In DNA form, the CDR3 reads TGTGCCTGGAGTGCGGGACAGGGGACCAATGAGCAGTTCTTC.

With regard to this clone: Additional DNA sequences in this sample encode the identical CDR3. The V and J genes are TRBV27 and TRBJ2-5, with D unresolved. CDR1 and CDR2 from the germline V gene are MNHEY and SMNVEV (reference sequence). V dropped 4 bases and J dropped 1 base, with 1 base sitting between them. The CDR3 extends over 11 amino acids. In nucleotides, the CDR3 is TGTGCCAGCAGTTCCCAAGAGACCCAGTACTTC. Translating gives CASSSQETQYF.

This clone has just a few counts. The chain links TRBV29-1 to TRBJ2-2, with 10 bases identical to TRBD1. CDR3 length equals 15 residues. CDR1 and CDR2 from the germline V gene are SQVTM and ANQGSEA. With 2 bases clipped from V and 3 bases from J, the junction kept 3 bases outside the gene matches. CDR3 DNA: TGCAGCGTTGAATATGGGACAGGGGACACCGGGGAGCTGTTTTTT. Translation: CSVEYGTGDTGELFF.

This clone has only one observation. The rearrangement uses TRBV11-2 and TRBJ1-3; D is unresolved. Germline lookup yields CDR1 SGHAT and CDR2 FQNNGV. The V end was cut by 0 bases, the J end by 2 bases, with 8 bases between. The CDR3 is 15 amino acids. In DNA form, the CDR3 reads TGTGCCAGCAGCTTAGATCAGGCTCCTGGAAACACCATATATTTT. Protein: CASSLDQAPGNTIYF.

The V gene is TRBV25-1, the J gene TRBJ2-6; D is undetermined. With 1 base removed from V and 0 bases from J, the gap between germline ends came to 7 bases. The CDR3 covers 16 residues. Germline CDR1 is MGHDK and CDR2 is SYGVNS. CDR3 sequence: CASSEFVGSGANVLTF. CDR3 in DNA: TGTGCCAGCAGTGAATTCGTGGGCTCTGGGGCCAACGTCCTGACTTTC.

CDR3 nucleotides: TGTGCCAGCAGTCCCGGGACGACTGCATACGAGCAGTACTTC. Translation: CASSPGTTAYEQYF. This chain joins TRBV27 and TRBJ2-7, with D perhaps TRBD1 or TRBD2 (5 bases each). The length of the CDR3 is 14 residues. Germline CDR1 and CDR2: MNHEY and SMNVEV (reference sequence). V was clipped by 5 bases and J by 4 bases, with 15 bases between them.

The rearrangement joins TRBV14 to TRBJ2-1, with D maybe TRBD2 (6 bases). The CDR3 sequence is 17 residues long. V was pared by 1 base and J by 0 bases, with 13 bases between. Germline CDR1 and CDR2: SGHDN and FVKESK. The CDR3 is CASSQGEAKSSYNEQFF. The DNA of the CDR3 is TGTGCCAGCAGCCAAGGGGAGGCTAAAAGCTCCTACAATGAGCAGTTCTTC.

V and J are TRBV7-9 and TRBJ1-1, with a possible D match to TRBD1 (5 bases). Germline CDR1 SEHNR, CDR2 FQNEAQ (reference sequence). The CDR3 totals 11 residues. V lost 4 bases, J lost 5 bases, and 5 bases lay in between. In DNA, the CDR3 is TGTGCCAGCAGCTGGGGGACTGAAGCTTTCTTT. Residues: CASSWGTEAFF. The entire variable domain, with the rest obtained from reference TRBV7-9 and TRBJ1-1, is as follows: DTGVSQNPRHKITKRGQNVTFRCDPISEHNRLYWYRQTLGQGPEFLTYFQNEAQLEKSRLLSDRFSAERPKGSFSTLEIQRTEQGDSAMYLCASSWGTEAFFGQGTRLTVV.

The J gene is TRBJ1-5, the V gene TRBV25-1; D is unresolved. Germline CDR1 and CDR2: MGHDK and SYGVNS. V was pared by 3 bases and J by 7 bases, with 10 bases between. The CDR3 runs to 13 residues. The CDR3 DNA sequence: TGTGCCAGCAGTGATTCTCTGGGGCAGCCCCAGCATTTT. As protein: CASSDSLGQPQHF.

V and J are TRBV5-6 and TRBJ1-4; TRBD1 might be the D (5 bases). Per the germline V gene, CDR1 is SGHDT and CDR2 is YYEEEE. With 1 base removed from V and 0 bases from J, the gap between germline ends came to 7 bases. This CDR3 contains 15 residues. The CDR3 region is CASSLWGATNEKLFF. The CDR3 DNA is TGTGCCAGCAGCTTGTGGGGGGCAACTAATGAAAAACTGTTTTTT.